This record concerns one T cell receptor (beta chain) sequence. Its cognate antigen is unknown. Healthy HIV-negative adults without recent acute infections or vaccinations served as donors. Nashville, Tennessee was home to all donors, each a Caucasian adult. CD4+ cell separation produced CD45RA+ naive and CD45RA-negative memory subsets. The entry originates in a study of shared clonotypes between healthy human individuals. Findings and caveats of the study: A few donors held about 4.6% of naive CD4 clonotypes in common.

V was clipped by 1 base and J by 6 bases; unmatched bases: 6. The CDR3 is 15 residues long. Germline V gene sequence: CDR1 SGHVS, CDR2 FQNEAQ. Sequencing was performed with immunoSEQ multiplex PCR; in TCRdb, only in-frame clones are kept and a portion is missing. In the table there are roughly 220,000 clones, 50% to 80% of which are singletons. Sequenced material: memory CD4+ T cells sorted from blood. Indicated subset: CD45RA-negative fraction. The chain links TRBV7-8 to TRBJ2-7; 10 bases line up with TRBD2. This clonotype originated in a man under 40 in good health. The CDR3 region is CASSLVASGRGEQYF. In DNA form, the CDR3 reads TGTGCCAGCAGCTTAGTGGCTAGCGGGAGAGGCGAGCAGTACTTC.